Listed here are 10 T cell receptor beta chains from one sample, sequenced in a study of TIL therapy for anti-PD-1-resistant metastatic lung cancer. Time point denoted: pre-treatment sample, taken before nivolumab and TIL therapy. Tumor tissue came from excised metastases, mostly pleural nodules or supraclavicular lymph nodes. This was the immunoSEQ v3 assay. Sequencing used immunoSEQ multiplex PCR; TCRdb keeps in-frame clones, though not all of them. The sample contains over 7,500 clones, about 70% of which appear only once. The sequenced sample was tumor tissue, obtained at baseline. Source of these receptors: a person between 25 and 79 years old with non-small cell lung cancer.

A note on this clone: This same CDR3 is encoded by further DNA sequences in the sample. The rearrangement links TRBV15 to TRBJ2-1, with 8 bases identical to TRBD2. The trim removed 1 base at V and 6 bases at J, leaving 2 bases unmatched. Germline-derived CDR1 and CDR2 are LNHNV and YYDKDF (reference sequence). The CDR3 extends over 14 amino acids. The CDR3 loop is CATSRAGGGNEQFF. The CDR3 DNA follows: TGTGCCACCAGCAGAGCGGGGGGGGGCAATGAGCAGTTCTTC. Full variable domain (rest looked up from reference TRBV15 and TRBJ2-1): DAMVIQNPRYQVTQFGKPVTLSCSQTLNHNVMYWYQQKSSQAPKLLFHYYDKDFNNEADTPDNFQSRRPNTSFCFLDIRSPGLGDTAMYLCATSRAGGGNEQFFGPGTRLTVL.

This clone was observed a handful of times. The chain has TRBV7-9 and TRBJ2-3, with 10 bases that match TRBD1. The CDR3 is 14 amino acids. J gave up 4 bases and V 5 bases, and 3 bases lay outside the gene matches. The germline V gene encodes CDR1 SEHNR and CDR2 FQNEAQ (reference sequence). The CDR3 DNA reads TGTGCCAGCAGCCGACAGGGGGCTGCAGATACGCAGTATTTT. The encoded protein is CASSRQGAADTQYF.

This chain joins TRBV7-3 and TRBJ2-7; D not resolved. Trimming stripped 5 bases from V and 1 base from J, with 12 bases between. Germline V CDR1 and CDR2: SGHTA, FQGTGA. The CDR3 extends over 14 amino acids. The CDR3 loop reads CASSQRVGSYEQYF. For the CDR3, the DNA is TGTGCCAGCAGCCAACGGGTAGGTTCCTACGAGCAGTACTTC. The variable domain in full, with the rest retrieved from reference TRBV7-3 and TRBJ2-7, is GAGVSQTPSNKVTEKGKYVELRCDPISGHTALYWYRQSLGQGPEFLIYFQGTGAADDSGLPNDRFFAVRPEGSVSTLKIQRTERGDSAVYLCASSQRVGSYEQYFGPGTRLTVT.

The chain carries TRBV2 and TRBJ2-1; a weak D match, TRBD2 (5 bases). Trimming removed 1 base from V and 0 bases from J, with 10 bases in between. The CDR3 consists of 16 residues. Germline V gene lookup returns CDR1 SNHLY and CDR2 FYNNEI. The chain's CDR3 is CASSEEQLDSYNEQFF. Here the CDR3 DNA reads TGTGCCAGCAGTGAAGAACAACTAGACTCCTACAATGAGCAGTTCTTC.

This sequence joins TRBV5-6 and TRBJ2-7, with 7 bases lining up with TRBD1. This CDR3 is built from 14 residues. J gave up 5 bases and V 1 base, and 6 bases lay outside the gene matches. Germline CDR1 SGHDT, CDR2 YYEEEE. For the CDR3, the DNA is TGTGCCAGCAGCTTGACAGGGGTTCATGACGAGCAGTACTTC. The encoded protein is CASSLTGVHDEQYF.

The CDR3 DNA sequence: TGTGCCAGCAGTTACACCCCGATGAACACTGAAGCTTTCTTT. As protein: CASSYTPMNTEAFF. The rearrangement links TRBV7-9 to TRBJ1-1; unclear D gene. The CDR3 has 14 amino acids. Trimming removed 6 bases at V and 0 bases at J, with 11 bases between. Germline assignment: CDR1 SEHNR and CDR2 FQNEAQ (reference sequence).

The V and J genes are TRBV9 and TRBJ2-7; the match to TRBD2 covers 8 bases. The junction had 5 bases not matched to a gene; V was cut back by 0 bases and J by 3 bases. Germline values: CDR1 SGDLS, CDR2 YYNGEE. The CDR3 is 15 residues long. The CDR3 nucleotides are TGTGCCAGCAGCGTAGCAATAGCGGGGAGCTACGAGCAGTACTTC. Translated: CASSVAIAGSYEQYF. The variable domain in full, with the rest retrieved from reference TRBV9 and TRBJ2-7, is DSGVTQTPKHLITATGQRVTLRCSPRSGDLSVYWYQQSLDQGLQFLIQYYNGEERAKGNILERFSAQQFPDLHSELNLSSLELGDSALYFCASSVAIAGSYEQYFGPGTRLTVT.

A few counts support this clone. The chain employs TRBV27 and TRBJ1-2, with D possibly being TRBD1 (6 bases). This CDR3 has 15 amino acids. CDR1 and CDR2 (germline): MNHEY, SMNVEV (reference sequence). V was clipped by 1 base and J by 3 bases, with 12 bases between them. This CDR3 reads CASSLYSGAHYGYTF. In nucleotides, the CDR3 is TGTGCCAGCAGTTTATATTCAGGGGCCCACTATGGCTACACCTTC.

Only a few counts were recorded for this clone. The chain is built from TRBV11-2 and TRBJ2-7; 7 bases align to TRBD1. V dropped 5 bases and J dropped 4; count of bases not matched to a gene: 5. The CDR3 runs to 13 residues. Per germline, CDR1 SGHAT and CDR2 FQNNGV. CDR3 nucleotide sequence: TGTGCCAGCAGCCGGATGACAGGGTACGAGCAGTACTTC. Translated, it gives CASSRMTGYEQYF.

The V call is TRBV5-1, the J call TRBJ1-3, with D uncertain. Germline V CDR1 and CDR2: SGHRS, YFSETQ. With 7 bases removed from V and 3 bases from J, the gap between germline ends came to 17 bases. The CDR3 spans 15 residues. CDR3: CASQQTYSLGNTIYF. The DNA for the CDR3 is TGCGCCAGCCAGCAAACCTACAGCCTTGGAAACACCATATATTTT.